The following is a T cell receptor beta chain sequence with its context. V shed 6 bases and J shed 6 bases, with 9 bases lying between them. CDR1 DFQATT and CDR2 SNEGSKA come from the germline V gene (reference sequence). CDR3 length: 11 residues. The data are from a study of Ad26.COV2.S vaccination and SARS-CoV-2 variants. The protocol was immunoSEQ multiplex PCR, while the TCRdb copy is restricted to in-frame clones and leaves out a portion. The sample lists 250,000 to 300,000 clones, over 75% occurring once. Documented treatment: roughly 20 received Ad26.COV2.S at low or high dose, single or two shots; a few received placebo; per-sample allocation not given. On day 63 after the first injection, vaccine and placebo recipients gave samples. An Ad26 vector was used to express Wuhan-strain SARS-CoV-2 spike as the vaccine.

This specimen consisted of peripheral blood, obtained in a trial of Ad26.COV2.S vaccine versus placebo. The sequence came from a person between 18 and 60 years old who received the Ad26.COV2.S COVID-19 vaccine or a placebo. The chain combines TRBV20-1 with TRBJ2-1; D perhaps matches TRBD1 (6 bases). DNA for the CDR3: TGCAGTGCCGGGACACCCAATGAGCAGTTCTTC. This codes for CSAGTPNEQFF.